This TCR beta chain originates from a study of regulatory T cells in long-lasting Graves disease. This clonotype occurred a few times. CDR3 length: 15 residues. Trimming cost V 4 bases and J 4 bases; bases outside gene matches: 9. Indicated time point: newly diagnosed GD, antithyroid drugs for less than 3 months. RNA from PBMCs was the source of the TCR library. Sequencing libraries for TCR beta were prepared with iRepertoire HTBI primers and Arm-PCR of CDR3 regions. One entry per CDR3 protein results from TCRdb running MiXCR on the multiplex PCR reads. Of around 500,000 distinct CDR3 sequences listed, 15% to 20% were seen once; the top ten hold 20% to 25%. These data were also reused for a study on T cells in Graves' hyperthyroidism and ophthalmopathy.

Sequences were derived from peripheral blood mononuclear cells (PBMCs), sampled at new diagnosis, from a patient treated with antithyroid drugs. The source of this sequence is a woman aged 35-65 years with Graves disease. V and J are TRBV12-3 or TRBV12-4 and TRBJ2-7; TRBD1 matches 8 bases. The CDR3 nucleotides read TGTGCCAGCAGTTCCCCCGGGACAGGTCATTACGAGCAGTACTTC. Translated: CASSSPGTGHYEQYF.